The clone carrying this T cell receptor (beta chain) was observed a single time. The antigen remains unidentified. This specimen belongs to a study of monozygotic twins with cystic fibrosis. Study overall: Approximately 2.8 micrograms of fragmented DNA underwent 15 PCR cycles for library preparation.

Broader study findings: Clonality was generally low (median roughly 0.01), higher in the most severe patients. J usage was most co-twin-similar in 8 of 16 pairs, V in 13.

Repertoires were generated with immunoSEQ multiplex PCR, while TCRdb's copy carries only in-frame clones and drops some. The sample shows 13,000 to 15,000 clones, 80% to 90% of them seen only once. The CDR3 has 19 residues. This chain connects TRBV1 to TRBJ2-1; TRBD2, the table's D call, lacks a check against the DNA. TRBV1 is listed as a pseudogene. Sequencing input: blood. The clonotype originates from a boy between 10 and 17 years old with cystic fibrosis. The CDR3 coding sequence is TGCACCAGCAGCCAAGATTGGGCCCCGACTAGCGGGAGTTCCCATGAGCAGTTCTTC. Translating gives CTSSQDWAPTSGSSHEQFF.